The T cell receptor (beta chain) described here comes from a study of technical replicates of blood from several donors. Profiled with immunoSEQ multiplex PCR; TCRdb holds only in-frame clones, not every one. This sample has about 70,000 clones; approximately 95% occur once, and the top ten carry around 0.24%. The CDR3 consists of 14 residues. V lost 4 bases and J lost 0, with 7 bases in between. The germline V gene has CDR1 SGHVS and CDR2 FNYEAQ. The sequence came from a human donor in good health. The chain recombines TRBV7-6 with TRBJ1-3; possibly TRBD1 for D (5 bases). Sequenced material: T cells isolated from PBMCs. In DNA, the CDR3 is TGTGCCAGCAGCTCGACAGTCTCTGGAAACACCATATATTTT. Protein: CASSSTVSGNTIYF.